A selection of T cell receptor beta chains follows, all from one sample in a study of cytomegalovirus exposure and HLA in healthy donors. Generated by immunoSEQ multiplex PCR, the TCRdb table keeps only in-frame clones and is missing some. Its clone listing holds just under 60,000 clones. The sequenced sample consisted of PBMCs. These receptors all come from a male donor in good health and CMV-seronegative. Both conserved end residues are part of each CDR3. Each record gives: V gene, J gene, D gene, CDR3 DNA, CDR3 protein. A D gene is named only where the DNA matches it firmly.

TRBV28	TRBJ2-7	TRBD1	TGTGCCAGCAGAACCAACAGGGGAGAGGCCTACGAGCAGTACTTC	CASRTNRGEAYEQYF
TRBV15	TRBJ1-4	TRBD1	TGTGCCACCAGCAGAGGAACAGGGGATAATGAAAAACTGTTTTTT	CATSRGTGDNEKLFF
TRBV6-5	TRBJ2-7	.	TGTGCCAGCACGGACACCTACGAGCAGTACTTC	CASTDTYEQYF
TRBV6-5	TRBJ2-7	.	TGTGCCAGCAGTTCCCAGGCGTCCGATAACGAGCAGTACTTC	CASSSQASDNEQYF
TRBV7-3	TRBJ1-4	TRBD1	TGTGCCAGCAGCCCCCCGGGACAGGGGCGAAAACTGTTTTTT	CASSPPGQGRKLFF
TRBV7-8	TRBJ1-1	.	TGTGCCAGCAGCATAGGGACATACACTATGAACACTGAAGCTTTCTTT	CASSIGTYTMNTEAFF
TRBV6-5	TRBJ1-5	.	TGTGCCAGCAGGCCCCGGGAAAGGGTCAATCAGCACCAGCATTTT	CASRPRERVNQHQHF
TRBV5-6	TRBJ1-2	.	TGTGCCAGCAGCGAGTTGCATAACTATGGCTACACCTTC	CASSELHNYGYTF
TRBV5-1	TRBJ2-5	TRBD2	TGCGCCAGCTCCCGATCCCCTGAAAGCGGGGGGCAGGAGACCCAGTACTTC	CASSRSPESGGQETQYF
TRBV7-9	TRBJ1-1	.	TGTGCCAGCAGCCGTAGGGGGAACACTGAAGCTTTCTTT	CASSRRGNTEAFF
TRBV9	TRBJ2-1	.	TGTGCCAGCAGCCCCCCCGGTGGTGAGCAGTTCTTC	CASSPPGGEQFF
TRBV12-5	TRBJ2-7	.	TGTGCTAGTGGTTTGGGCCGAGTAGCGGCGAGCTCCTACGAGCAGTACTTC	CASGLGRVAASSYEQYF
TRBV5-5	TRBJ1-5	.	TGTGCCAGCAGCGTTCGATTAGGAGATCAGCCCCAGCATTTT	CASSVRLGDQPQHF
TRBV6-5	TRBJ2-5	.	TGTGCCAGCAGACCAACAGGGTCCAGGGAGACCCAGTACTTC	CASRPTGSRETQYF
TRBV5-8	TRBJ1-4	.	TGTGCCAGCAGCTTGGGAGGGCTGGAAGAAGAAAAACTGTTTTTT	CASSLGGLEEEKLFF
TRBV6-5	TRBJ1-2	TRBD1	TGTGCCAGCAGTTACAGGGACAGTGGCTACACCTTC	CASSYRDSGYTF
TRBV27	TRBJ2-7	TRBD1	TGTGCCAGCGGAAGACAGGGGGCTATCGAGCAGTACTTC	CASGRQGAIEQYF
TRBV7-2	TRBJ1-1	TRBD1	TGTGCCAGCAGCACCGACAGGGCACAGTCTCTCGCTTTCTTT	CASSTDRAQSLAFF
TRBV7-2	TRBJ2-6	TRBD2	TGTGCCAGCAGCTTAGCTGGAGGGCTAGCGGGCTCCTCTGGGGCCAACGTCCTGACTTTC	CASSLAGGLAGSSGANVLTF
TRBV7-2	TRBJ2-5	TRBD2	TGTGCCAGCAGCCTTCAAACTAGCGGGAGGGAGACCCAGTACTTC	CASSLQTSGRETQYF
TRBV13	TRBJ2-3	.	TGTGCCAGCCGTCTCAGGGGCAAGACAGATACGCAGTATTTT	CASRLRGKTDTQYF
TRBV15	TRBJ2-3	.	TGTGCCACCAGCAGTACTGAGGGGGAACCTACGCAGTATTTT	CATSSTEGEPTQYF
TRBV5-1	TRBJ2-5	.	TGCGCCAGCAGCTTTGGAGCTCAAGAGACCCAGTACTTC	CASSFGAQETQYF
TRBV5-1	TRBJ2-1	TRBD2	TGCGCCAGCAGCCCGGGACTAGCGGGGGGTGAGCAGTTCTTC	CASSPGLAGGEQFF
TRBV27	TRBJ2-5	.	TGTGCCAGCAGTTTTCGCAGGGGCCCTACATTCCAAGAGACCCAGTACTTC	CASSFRRGPTFQETQYF
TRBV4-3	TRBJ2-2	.	TGCGCCAGCAGCCCGGGGCGGGGAAGGGTTTCCGGGGAGCTGTTTTTT	CASSPGRGRVSGELFF
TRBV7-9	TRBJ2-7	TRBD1	TGTGCCAGCAGCTTAGGAGGTAGGGGGCAAGAGCAGTACTTC	CASSLGGRGQEQYF
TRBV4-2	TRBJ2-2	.	TGTGCCAGCAGCCAAGACAGGGCCACCGGGGAGCTGTTTTTT	CASSQDRATGELFF
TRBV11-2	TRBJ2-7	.	TGTGCCAGCAGCCCAGTGTCCAGGGTAAGCGCCTACGAGCAGTACTTC	CASSPVSRVSAYEQYF
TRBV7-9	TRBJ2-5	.	TGTGCCAGCAGGCCCCCGACAGGGAGGTCAACGACCCAGTACTTC	CASRPPTGRSTTQYF
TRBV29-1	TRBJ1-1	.	TGCAGCGTTCGAGAGGGGGACACTGAAGCTTTCTTT	CSVREGDTEAFF